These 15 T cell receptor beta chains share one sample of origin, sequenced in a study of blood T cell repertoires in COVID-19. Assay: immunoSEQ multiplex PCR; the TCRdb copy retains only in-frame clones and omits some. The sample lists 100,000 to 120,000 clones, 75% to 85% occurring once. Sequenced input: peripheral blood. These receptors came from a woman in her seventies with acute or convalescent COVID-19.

CDR3 DNA sequence: TGTGCCAGCAGCTTATTACAGGGGGCAGGCATTCAGTACTTC. Amino acids: CASSLLQGAGIQYF. This sequence joins TRBV7-2 and TRBJ2-4, with 9 bases that match TRBD1. There are 14 residues in the CDR3. V dropped 2 bases and J dropped 9; count of bases not matched to a gene: 5. In germline, CDR1 is SGHTA, CDR2 FQGNSA. Full variable domain (outside the CDR3, taken from reference TRBV7-2 and TRBJ2-4): GAGVSQSPSNKVTEKGKDVELRCDPISGHTALYWYRQSLGQGLEFLIYFQGNSAPDKSGLPSDRFSAERTGGSVSTLTIQRTQQEDSAVYLCASSLLQGAGIQYFGAGTRLSVL.

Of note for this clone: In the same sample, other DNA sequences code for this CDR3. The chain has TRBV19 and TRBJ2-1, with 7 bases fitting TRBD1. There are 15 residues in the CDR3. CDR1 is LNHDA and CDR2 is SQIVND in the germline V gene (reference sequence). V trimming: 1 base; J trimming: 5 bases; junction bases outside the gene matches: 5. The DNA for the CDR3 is TGTGCCAGTAGTATAGCGTCAGGGGGTAACAATGAGCAGTTCTTC. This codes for CASSIASGGNNEQFF.

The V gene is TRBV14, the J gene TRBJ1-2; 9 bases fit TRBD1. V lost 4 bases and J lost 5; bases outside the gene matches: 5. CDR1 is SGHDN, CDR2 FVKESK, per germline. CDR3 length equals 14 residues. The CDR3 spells CASSPGTGMYGYTF. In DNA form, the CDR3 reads TGTGCCAGCAGCCCTGGGACAGGGATGTATGGCTACACCTTC.

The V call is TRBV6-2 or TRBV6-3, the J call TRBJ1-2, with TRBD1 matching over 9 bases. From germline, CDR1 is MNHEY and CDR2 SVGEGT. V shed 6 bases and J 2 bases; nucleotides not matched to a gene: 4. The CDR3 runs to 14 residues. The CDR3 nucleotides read TGTGCCAGCAGCCTAGGGACAGGGAACTATGGCTACACCTTC. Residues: CASSLGTGNYGYTF.

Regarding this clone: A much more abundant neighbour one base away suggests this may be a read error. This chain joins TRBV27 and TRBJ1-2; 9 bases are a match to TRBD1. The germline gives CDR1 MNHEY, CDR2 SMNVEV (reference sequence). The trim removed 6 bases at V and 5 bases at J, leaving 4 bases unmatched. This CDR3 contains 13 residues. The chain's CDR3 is CASSQDRGYGYTF. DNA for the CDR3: TGTGCCAGCAGCCAGGACAGGGGATATGGCTACACCTTC.

The CDR3 DNA follows: TGTGCCTGGAGCGCCGGACAGGCGAGCACAGATACGCAGTATTTT. It specifies CAWSAGQASTDTQYF. This chain connects TRBV30 to TRBJ2-3, with 7 bases identical to TRBD1. The germline V gene has CDR1 GTSNPN and CDR2 SVGIG (reference sequence). The CDR3 contains 15 residues. Unmatched junction bases numbered 6, after V lost 3 bases and J lost 0 bases.

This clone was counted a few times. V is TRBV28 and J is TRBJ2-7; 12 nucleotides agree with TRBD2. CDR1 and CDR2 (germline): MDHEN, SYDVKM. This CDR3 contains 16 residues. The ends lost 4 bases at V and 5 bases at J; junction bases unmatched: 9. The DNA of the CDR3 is TGTGCCAGCAGTTCTCCTAGCGGGAGGGCCCTCGACGAGCAGTACTTC. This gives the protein CASSSPSGRALDEQYF.

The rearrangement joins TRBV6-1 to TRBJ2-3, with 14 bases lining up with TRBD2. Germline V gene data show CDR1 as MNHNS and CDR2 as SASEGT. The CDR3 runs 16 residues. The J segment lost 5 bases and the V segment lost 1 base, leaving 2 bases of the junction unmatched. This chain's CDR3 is CASSEGLAGGVDTQYF. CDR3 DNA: TGTGCCAGCAGTGAAGGACTAGCGGGGGGGGTAGATACGCAGTATTTT.

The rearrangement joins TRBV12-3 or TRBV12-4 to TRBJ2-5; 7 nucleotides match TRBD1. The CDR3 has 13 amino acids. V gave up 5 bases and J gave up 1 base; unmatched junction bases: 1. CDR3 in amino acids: CASSGTAQETQYF. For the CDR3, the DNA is TGTGCCAGCAGTGGGACAGCCCAAGAGACCCAGTACTTC.

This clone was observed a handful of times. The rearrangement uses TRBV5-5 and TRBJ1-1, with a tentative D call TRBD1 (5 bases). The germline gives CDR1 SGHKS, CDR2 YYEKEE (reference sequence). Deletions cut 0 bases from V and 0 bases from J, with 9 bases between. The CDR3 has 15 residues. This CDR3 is CASSLGSRVNTEAFF. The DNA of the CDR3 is TGTGCCAGCAGCTTGGGATCCAGGGTGAACACTGAAGCTTTCTTT.

CDR3 in amino acids: CSAPGVKGTEAFF. The CDR3 region has the DNA TGCAGCGCCCCAGGGGTGAAGGGCACTGAAGCTTTCTTT. The chain is built from TRBV29-1 and TRBJ1-1, with a tentative D call TRBD1 (6 bases). The germline gives CDR1 SQVTM, CDR2 ANQGSEA. The CDR3 consists of 13 residues. Trimming took off 7 bases at V and 4 bases at J, with 16 bases between the two ends.

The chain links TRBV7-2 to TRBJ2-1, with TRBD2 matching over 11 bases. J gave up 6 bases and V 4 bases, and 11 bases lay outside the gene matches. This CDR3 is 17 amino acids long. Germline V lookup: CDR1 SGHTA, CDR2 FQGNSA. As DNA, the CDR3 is TGTGCCAGCAGCTCAGGACCTAGCGGGAGGTCGGGCAATGAGCAGTTCTTC. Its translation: CASSSGPSGRSGNEQFF.

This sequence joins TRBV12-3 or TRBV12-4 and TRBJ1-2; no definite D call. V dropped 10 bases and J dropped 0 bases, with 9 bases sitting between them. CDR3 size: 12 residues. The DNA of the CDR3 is TGTGCCACCTCCGAGGCTAACTATGGCTACACCTTC. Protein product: CATSEANYGYTF.

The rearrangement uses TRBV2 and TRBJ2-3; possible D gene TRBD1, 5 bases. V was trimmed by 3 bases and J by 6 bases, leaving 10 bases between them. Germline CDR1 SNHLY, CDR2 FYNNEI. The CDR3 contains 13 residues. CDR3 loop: CASSDRVWDTQYF. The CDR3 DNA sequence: TGTGCCAGCAGTGACAGGGTGTGGGATACGCAGTATTTT.

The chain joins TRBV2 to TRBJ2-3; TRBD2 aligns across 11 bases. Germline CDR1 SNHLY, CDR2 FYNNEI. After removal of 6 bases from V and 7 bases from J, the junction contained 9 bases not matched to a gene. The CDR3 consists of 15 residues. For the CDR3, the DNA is TGTGCCAGCAGCTATAGCGGGGGGGCGGTAAATACGCAGTATTTT. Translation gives CASSYSGGAVNTQYF.